This TCR beta chain is drawn from a study of T cell repertoires in cytomegalovirus infection. Study-level background: Well-studied HLA-B-restricted CMV epitopes were used in the study alongside recently identified HLA-C-restricted ones. It can be stated that public TCR beta signatures indicated CMV infection as well as a matching HLA type.

V was trimmed by 2 bases and J by 2 bases, leaving 16 bases between them. This CDR3 comprises 16 residues. Germline V gene data show CDR1 as ENHRY and CDR2 as SYGVKD. From the reads, TCRdb called clonotypes with MiXCR, one entry per CDR3 protein. This table has some 900,000 distinct CDR3 sequences, approximately 32% appearing once. On this clonotype: Its target is unknown.

The study, taken as a whole, reports: Across the ex vivo response, the dominant clonotypes were HLA-C-restricted CMV-specific TCR beta clonotypes. Summed public TCR beta family frequency identified CMV carriers bearing the relevant HLA.

The source was cultured CD8+ T cells from PBMCs, collected from culture after CMV antigen stimulation. The V gene is TRBV10-3, the J gene TRBJ2-7; D call uncertain. The receptor was isolated from a human donor in good health (CMV status not recorded). Some clones in this sample may be carry-over from other donors' samples. The CDR3 reads CAISEESLGRTYEQYF. CDR3 nucleotides: TGTGCCATCAGTGAGGAAAGCCTAGGGCGAACCTACGAGCAGTACTTC.